A selection of T cell receptor beta chains follows, all from one sample in a study of beta chain features in type 1 diabetes. The assay was immunoSEQ multiplex PCR, and TCRdb's table has in-frame clones only and misses some. The sample includes almost 350,000 clones, over 7% of them seen just once. Material: central memory CD4+ T cells from blood. The receptors stem from a young man with type 1 diabetes. CDR3s include the opening cysteine and the closing phenylalanine or tryptophan. A D gene is named only where the DNA matches it firmly. The listing skips clone size in some rows; elsewhere it reads once, few, many or a size class.

TRBV16	many	TRBJ1-2	NA	CASSQTGSYGYTF	TGTGCCAGCAGCCAGACAGGATCCTATGGCTACACCTTC
TRBV7-2	few	TRBJ1-4	NA	CASSQGEKLFF	TGTGCCAGCAGCCAAGGGGAAAAACTGTTTTTT
TRBV7-2	many	TRBJ2-1	TRBD1	CASSLAGQGKFF	TGTGCCAGCAGCTTAGCAGGACAGGGGAAGTTCTTC
TRBV6-5	few	TRBJ2-7	TRBD1	CASSSHQGASDEQYF	TGTGCCAGCAGCTCGCATCAGGGGGCTAGCGACGAGCAGTACTTC
TRBV27	few	TRBJ2-7	TRBD1	CASSLRAIRGFYEQYF	TGTGCCAGCAGTTTACGTGCGATCAGGGGGTTTTACGAGCAGTACTTC
TRBV7-7	few	TRBJ1-6	NA	CASSSSTNSPLHF	TGTGCTAGCAGCTCTAGTACAAATTCACCCCTCCACTTT
TRBV7-6	NA	TRBJ2-5	TRBD2	CASSLTSGGQETQYF	TGTGCCAGCAGCTTGACTAGCGGGGGCCAAGAGACCCAGTACTTC
TRBV4-3	few	TRBJ2-7	NA	CASSQDLGGRTYEQYF	TGCGCCAGCAGCCAAGATCTCGGGGGGCGAACCTACGAGCAGTACTTC
TRBV7-9	NA	TRBJ1-4	NA	CASSTTGSTLSGEKLFF	TGTGCCAGCAGTACTACCGGATCCACCTTGTCTGGTGAAAAACTGTTTTTT
TRBV7-2	many	TRBJ2-1	TRBD2	CASSLAVTSGYNEQFF	TGTGCCAGCAGCTTAGCAGTCACTAGCGGGTACAATGAGCAGTTCTTC
TRBV9	NA	TRBJ2-7	TRBD2	CASSVGLAENEQYF	TGTGCCAGCAGCGTAGGTCTAGCGGAGAACGAGCAGTACTTC
TRBV30	few	TRBJ1-1	TRBD1	CAWIGQGKVTEAFF	TGTGCCTGGATTGGACAGGGGAAGGTAACTGAAGCTTTCTTT
TRBV5-1	few	TRBJ2-5	NA	CASSLPEETQYF	TGCGCCAGCAGCTTGCCTGAAGAGACCCAGTACTTC
TRBV5-6	NA	TRBJ2-3	NA	CASTKKGRSTDTQYF	TGTGCCAGCACCAAGAAGGGGCGTAGCACAGATACGCAGTATTTT
TRBV2	few	TRBJ2-7	TRBD2	CASSVGLAGDEQYF	TGTGCCAGCAGTGTGGGACTAGCGGGGGACGAGCAGTACTTC
TRBV7-9	NA	TRBJ2-1	NA	CASRPGDLGRNEQFF	TGTGCCAGCAGACCGGGAGACTTGGGCCGCAATGAGCAGTTCTTC
TRBV7-2	few	TRBJ2-3	NA	CASSTLWGGADTQYF	TGTGCCAGCAGCACCCTTTGGGGGGGCGCAGATACGCAGTATTTT
TRBV11-2	NA	TRBJ2-7	NA	CASSRSSYEQYF	TGTGCCAGCAGCCGGAGCTCCTACGAGCAGTACTTC
TRBV5-4	NA	TRBJ2-2	TRBD1	CASSLGGQGRTGELFF	TGTGCCAGCAGCTTGGGGGGACAGGGTCGCACCGGGGAGCTGTTTTTT
TRBV5-6	NA	TRBJ1-1	NA	CASSLDRAGEAFF	TGTGCCAGCAGCTTAGACCGCGCTGGGGAAGCTTTCTTT
TRBV28	few	TRBJ1-6	NA	CASSLGGSPLHF	TGTGCCAGCAGTTTAGGCGGTTCACCCCTCCACTTT
TRBV27	NA	TRBJ1-1	NA	CASSSQTSGGTEAFF	TGTGCCAGCAGTTCCCAGACCTCGGGGGGGACTGAAGCTTTCTTT
TRBV7-9	few	TRBJ2-5	TRBD1	CASSPGQGLETQYF	TGTGCCAGCAGCCCGGGACAGGGACTGGAGACCCAGTACTTC
TRBV27	few	TRBJ2-7	NA	CASSLYAGSSYEQYF	TGTGCCAGCAGTCTGTACGCGGGGAGCTCCTACGAGCAGTACTTC
TRBV29-1	NA	TRBJ2-3	TRBD2	CSVEGGGASDTQYF	TGCAGCGTTGAAGGCGGGGGGGCCTCAGATACGCAGTATTTT
TRBV1	NA	TRBJ2-3	NA	CTSSQVLAGGGTDTQYF	TGCACCAGCAGCCAAGTACTAGCGGGGGGGGGCACAGATACGCAGTATTTT
TRBV4-3	NA	TRBJ2-2	TRBD2	CASSQEAGGTGELFF	TGCGCCAGCAGCCAAGAAGCGGGGGGCACCGGGGAGCTGTTTTTT
TRBV28	many	TRBJ2-7	TRBD1	CASSRTGSMDEQYF	TGTGCCAGCAGTCGGACAGGGAGCATGGACGAGCAGTACTTC
TRBV4-3	many	TRBJ2-2	TRBD1	CASSPTGANTGELFF	TGCGCCAGCAGCCCCACAGGGGCGAACACCGGGGAGCTGTTTTTT
TRBV6-5	few	TRBJ2-7	TRBD1	CASSYGQGDNEQYF	TGTGCCAGCAGTTACGGACAGGGGGACAACGAGCAGTACTTC
TRBV11-2	many	TRBJ2-3	NA	CASSLAPGSDRRSTDTQYF	TGTGCCAGCAGCTTAGCCCCAGGGTCCGACAGGCGCAGCACAGATACGCAGTATTTT
TRBV23-1	NA	TRBJ1-2	TRBD1	CASGQELICGYTF	TGCGCCAGCGGACAGGAATTAATATGCGGCTACACCTTC
TRBV7-9	NA	TRBJ2-1	NA	CASSLEGSYDEQFF	TGTGCCAGCAGCTTAGAAGGCTCCTATGATGAGCAGTTCTTC
TRBV19	few	TRBJ1-1	NA	CASSTQGGTEAFF	TGTGCCAGTAGTACTCAGGGTGGCACTGAAGCTTTCTTT
TRBV2	NA	TRBJ2-5	NA	CASRDTGAGETQYF	TGTGCCAGCAGAGATACAGGGGCGGGGGAGACCCAGTACTTC
TRBV5-1	few	TRBJ2-2	NA	CASSLGPGASSGTGELFF	TGCGCCAGCAGCTTGGGGCCAGGGGCATCGTCTGGAACCGGGGAGCTGTTTTTT
TRBV11-2	few	TRBJ2-3	TRBD2	CASSLRSGGLDTQYF	TGTGCCAGCAGCTTACGTAGCGGGGGTCTAGATACGCAGTATTTT
TRBV5-1	NA	TRBJ2-3	TRBD1	CASSQGQGSTDTQYF	TGCGCCAGCAGCCAGGGACAGGGTAGCACAGATACGCAGTATTTT
TRBV18	few	TRBJ2-1	NA	CASSRDTGVGIEQFF	TGTGCCAGCTCACGGGACACTGGAGTGGGAATCGAGCAGTTCTTC
TRBV7-8	NA	TRBJ1-2	TRBD1	CASSLAGTGVYGYTF	TGTGCCAGCAGCTTAGCTGGGACAGGGGTCTATGGCTACACCTTC
TRBV2	NA	TRBJ1-5	TRBD1	CASRSGTVDNQPQHF	TGTGCCAGCAGATCCGGGACAGTCGACAATCAGCCCCAGCATTTT
TRBV6-5	few	TRBJ1-6	NA	CASTMGPPSPLHF	TGTGCCAGCACCATGGGCCCGCCCTCACCCCTCCACTTT
TRBV5-1	NA	TRBJ1-4	NA	CASSLDRQPREKLFF	TGCGCCAGCAGCTTAGATCGGCAGCCCAGGGAAAAACTGTTTTTT
TRBV29-1	few	TRBJ1-5	TRBD1	CSVVVTGEDQPQHF	TGCAGCGTTGTAGTGACAGGGGAAGATCAGCCCCAGCATTTT
TRBV7-2	NA	TRBJ2-1	TRBD1	CASSLAWTGGGEQFF	TGTGCCAGCAGCTTAGCTTGGACAGGGGGAGGTGAGCAGTTCTTC
TRBV27	few	TRBJ1-2	NA	CASSPTQWARDYGYTF	TGTGCCAGCAGCCCTACTCAATGGGCCAGGGACTATGGCTACACCTTC
TRBV7-2	NA	TRBJ1-2	NA	CARGWGGDYGYTF	TGTGCCAGAGGGTGGGGAGGCGACTATGGCTACACCTTC
TRBV6-1	few	TRBJ2-5	TRBD1	CASSMAGGAQETQYF	TGTGCCAGCAGTATGGCAGGGGGTGCCCAAGAGACCCAGTACTTC
TRBV6-5	few	TRBJ1-1	NA	CASTDSTVNTEAFF	TGTGCCAGCACCGACAGCACCGTGAACACTGAAGCTTTCTTT
TRBV19	few	TRBJ2-2	TRBD1	CASSISGTGWAGELFF	TGTGCCAGTAGTATAAGTGGGACAGGGTGGGCCGGGGAGCTGTTTTTT
TRBV5-1	few	TRBJ2-5	NA	CASSLVSQIQETQYF	TGCGCCAGCAGCTTGGTTTCTCAGATCCAAGAGACCCAGTACTTC
TRBV23-1	few	TRBJ1-4	NA	CASSEPPSFEEKLFF	TGCGCCAGCAGCGAACCCCCATCTTTTGAAGAAAAACTGTTTTTT
TRBV6-6	NA	TRBJ2-7	TRBD2	CASTHGGEQYF	TGTGCCAGCACCCACGGGGGGGAGCAGTACTTC
TRBV10-3	many	TRBJ2-6	TRBD1	CAISRDRGPGANVLTF	TGTGCCATCAGCCGGGACAGGGGGCCCGGGGCCAACGTCCTGACTTTC
TRBV6-5	few	TRBJ2-7	TRBD1	CAKMDAGTGVLEQYF	TGTGCTAAGATGGATGCCGGGACAGGGGTACTGGAGCAGTACTTC